One sample yielded the 21 T cell receptor beta chains listed below, sequenced in a study of identical twins' blood T cells. TCRdb redid the calling of the 5' RACE reads with MiXCR, one entry per CDR3 protein. Here the sample spans roughly 340,000 distinct CDR3 sequences, about 28% being singletons. Sequenced: PBMCs. The receptors originated from a woman aged 18 to 50 in good health.

This clonotype was seen a few times. The junction shows a germline mismatch at one end, possibly a read error. CDR3 sequence: CASTREDAQYF. CDR3 DNA sequence: TGTGCCAGCACCCGGGAAGATGCGCAGTATTTT. This rearrangement joins TRBV2 to TRBJ2-3; a weak D match, TRBD2 (5 bases). The CDR3 loop spans 11 amino acids. CDR1 is SNHLY, CDR2 FYNNEI, per germline.

This rearrangement joins TRBV29-1 to TRBJ1-1, with 7 bases fitting TRBD1. Per the germline V gene, CDR1 is SQVTM and CDR2 is ANQGSEA. V shed 2 bases and J 1 base; nucleotides not matched to a gene: 4. The CDR3 has 14 residues. CDR3 in DNA: TGCAGCGTTGAAACAGGGGAGGGGAACACTGAAGCTTTCTTT. Translating it yields CSVETGEGNTEAFF. Drawing the rest from reference TRBV29-1 and TRBJ1-1, the complete variable domain is SAVISQKPSRDICQRGTSLTIQCQVDSQVTMMFWYRQQPGQSLTLIATANQGSEATYESGFVIDKFPISRPNLTFSTLTVSNMSPEDSSIYLCSVETGEGNTEAFFGQGTRLTVV.

The V gene is TRBV10-3, the J gene TRBJ2-1; 12 bases fit TRBD2. There are 19 residues in the CDR3. With 3 bases clipped from V and 2 bases from J, the junction kept 11 bases outside the gene matches. Per the germline V gene, CDR1 is ENHRY and CDR2 is SYGVKD. CDR3 amino acids: CAISEWRTSGVGPYNEQFF. CDR3 coding DNA: TGTGCCATCAGTGAATGGAGGACTAGCGGGGTCGGGCCCTACAATGAGCAGTTCTTC.

This chain uses TRBV6-5 with TRBJ1-3; the D is unclear. V was clipped by 6 bases and J by 7 bases, with 10 bases between them. The germline V gene encodes CDR1 MNHEY and CDR2 SVGAGI. The CDR3 has 12 amino acids. The CDR3 reads CASRDPSNTIYF. In nucleotides, the CDR3 is TGTGCCAGCAGGGACCCAAGTAACACCATATATTTT.

The sample holds one count of this clonotype. The chain is built from TRBV6-6 and TRBJ1-1; 8 bases fit TRBD1. The germline V gene has CDR1 MNHNY and CDR2 SVGAGI (reference sequence). Trimming cost V 2 bases and J 1 base; bases outside gene matches: 6. The CDR3 sequence is 16 residues long. This chain's CDR3 is CASSYPSGTGNTEAFF. For the CDR3, the DNA is TGTGCCAGCAGTTACCCATCCGGGACAGGGAACACTGAAGCTTTCTTT.

This clonotype was found a few times. V usage is TRBV5-1 and J usage is TRBJ2-1, with no clear D. V lost 4 bases and J 5 bases, leaving 13 bases between the germline ends. In germline, CDR1 is SGHRS, CDR2 YFSETQ. The CDR3 consists of 14 residues. The CDR3 here is CASSINRANNEQFF. CDR3 DNA: TGCGCCAGCAGCATCAACCGGGCTAACAATGAGCAGTTCTTC.

In this sample, this clonotype turned up a few times. V is TRBV5-8 and J is TRBJ1-2; D unclear. V was pared by 0 bases and J by 4 bases, with 13 bases between. The CDR3 consists of 15 residues. CDR1 is SGHTS and CDR2 is YDEGEE in the germline V gene. The CDR3 DNA sequence: TGTGCCAGCAGCTTGGGGGCACGGGAAGGCTATGGCTACACCTTC. It is translated as CASSLGAREGYGYTF.

This clonotype came up many times. The chain has TRBV29-1 and TRBJ1-2, with a possible D match to TRBD1 (5 bases). The V and J ends lost 4 bases and 4 bases respectively, with 16 bases between them. Looked up from germline, CDR1 is SQVTM and CDR2 is ANQGSEA. The CDR3 totals 14 residues. CDR3 protein: CSVVDTGDLYGYTF. The CDR3 coding sequence is TGCAGCGTTGTGGACACGGGGGATCTCTATGGCTACACCTTC.

J is TRBJ2-7 and V is TRBV13, with no clear D. This CDR3 comprises 14 residues. Germline lookup yields CDR1 PRHDT and CDR2 FYEKMQ (reference sequence). With 8 bases removed from V and 2 bases from J, the gap between germline ends came to 16 bases. The CDR3 DNA reads as TGTGCCAGCTCTCCTCGGAGCCTCACCTACGAGCAGTACTTC. Its translation: CASSPRSLTYEQYF.

This clonotype has only a few counts. The gene calls are TRBV20-1 and TRBJ2-7; 11 nucleotides line up with TRBD2. This CDR3 comprises 17 residues. V shed 1 base, J shed 1 base, and the junction held 9 bases outside the gene matches. Germline V gene sequence: CDR1 DFQATT, CDR2 SNEGSKA (reference sequence). CDR3 residues: CSARALAGTSGSYEQYF. CDR3 bases: TGCAGTGCTAGAGCCCTAGCCGGGACTAGCGGTTCCTACGAGCAGTACTTC.

Notes on this clonotype: The junction departs from the called germline gene at one end, perhaps through a read error. The chain couples TRBV5-1 to TRBJ2-2; a weak D match, TRBD1 (6 bases). The length of the CDR3 is 16 residues. CDR1 and CDR2 from the germline V gene are SGHRS and YFSETQ. CDR3 DNA sequence: TGCGCCTGCAGCTTCAGACAGGCCTTGGACACCGGGGAGCTGTTTTTT. This codes for CACSFRQALDTGELFF.

This clonotype occurred a few times. In DNA form, the CDR3 reads TGTGCCAGCAGCCAAAACCGACTCATTCACACCGGGGAGCTGTTTTTT. As protein: CASSQNRLIHTGELFF. V and J are TRBV7-8 and TRBJ2-2; the D is unclear. Germline V gene lookup returns CDR1 SGHVS and CDR2 FQNEAQ. The CDR3 contains 16 residues. Trimming took 5 bases from V and 3 from J, leaving 16 bases between them.

This clonotype was seen only a few times. The chain links TRBV5-1 to TRBJ1-4, with D unresolved. Germline-derived CDR1 and CDR2 are SGHRS and YFSETQ. V lost 3 bases and J lost 6, with 15 bases in between. The CDR3 loop spans 15 amino acids. The CDR3 DNA is TGCGCCAGCAGCTATCGACCCCCCCCTGATGAAAAACTGTTTTTT. This codes for CASSYRPPPDEKLFF.

Written as DNA, the CDR3 is TGTGCCAGCAGGGAGGGGGTGAGCTCCTACGAGCAGTACTTC. Protein product: CASREGVSSYEQYF. This rearrangement joins TRBV2 to TRBJ2-7; either TRBD1 or TRBD2 may supply D (6 bases each). The CDR3 runs 14 residues. Germline assignment: CDR1 SNHLY and CDR2 FYNNEI. V lost 6 bases, J lost 0 bases, and 12 bases lay in between. The full variable domain, in which reference TRBV2 and TRBJ2-7 provide the parts outside the CDR3, is EPEVTQTPSHQVTQMGQEVILRCVPISNHLYFYWYRQILGQKVEFLVSFYNNEISEKSEIFDDQFSVERPDGSNFTLKIRSTKLEDSAMYFCASREGVSSYEQYFGPGTRLTVT.

This clonotype was seen a single time. The chain combines TRBV3-1 with TRBJ1-2; D not certain. Between the trimmed V and J ends, which lost 0 bases and 5 bases, there was a span of 13 bases. Germline V gene lookup returns CDR1 LGHDT and CDR2 YNNKEL (reference sequence). This CDR3 contains 15 residues. CDR3 protein: CASSQDEPPPYGYTF. CDR3 bases: TGTGCCAGCAGCCAAGATGAGCCCCCCCCTTATGGCTACACCTTC.

In its sample, this clonotype was seen many times. The genes are TRBV9 and TRBJ1-3; D remains ambiguous. This CDR3 comprises 16 residues. The germline V and J ends were trimmed by 1 base and 0 bases, with 11 bases remaining between them. Per the germline V gene, CDR1 is SGDLS and CDR2 is YYNGEE. In DNA form, the CDR3 reads TGTGCCAGCAGCGTACGTCTCGGTAGCTCTGGAAACACCATATATTTT. Its translation: CASSVRLGSSGNTIYF.

This chain's CDR3 is CSATVTGGEAFF. The CDR3 nucleotides read TGCAGTGCTACCGTGACAGGGGGTGAAGCTTTCTTT. V is TRBV20-1 and J is TRBJ1-1; TRBD1 agrees at 9 bases. Germline lookup yields CDR1 DFQATT and CDR2 SNEGSKA (reference sequence). V lost 4 bases to trimming and J lost 7 bases; unmatched junction nucleotides: 4. CDR3 length: 12 residues.

At least ten counts were recorded for this clonotype. The genes are TRBV28 and TRBJ1-6, with D perhaps TRBD1 (5 bases). Germline values: CDR1 MDHEN, CDR2 SYDVKM. V lost 7 bases, J lost 8 bases, and 18 bases lay in between. This CDR3 has 15 residues. The CDR3: CASTTGGAGDSPLHF. The DNA for the CDR3 is TGTGCCAGCACCACGGGAGGGGCTGGAGATTCACCCCTCCACTTT.

This clonotype came up many times. J is TRBJ1-2 and V is TRBV6-4; no clear D. Trimming took 0 bases from V and 4 from J, leaving 9 bases between them. Germline V gives CDR1 MRHNA, CDR2 SNTAGT. The CDR3 is 14 amino acids. The CDR3 nucleotides read TGTGCCAGCAGTGACTCGTCAGATCGCTATGGCTACACCTTC. Its protein product is CASSDSSDRYGYTF.

The genes are TRBV14 and TRBJ1-1, with D unclear. Germline CDR1 SGHDN, CDR2 FVKESK. V was cut by 4 bases and J by 0 bases, with 15 bases left in between. This CDR3 is 16 amino acids long. Here the CDR3 DNA reads TGTGCCAGCAGCCCTCTGGGGAGGCTAATGAACACTGAAGCTTTCTTT. Encoded protein: CASSPLGRLMNTEAFF.

The rearrangement joins TRBV6-5 to TRBJ2-1, with D possibly TRBD2 on 6 matching bases. The germline V gene encodes CDR1 MNHEY and CDR2 SVGAGI. V lost 10 bases and J 5 bases, leaving 24 bases between the germline ends. This CDR3 has 16 residues. CDR3 bases: TGTGCCACCGCGCGACTAGTGGGAGGCCTGAACAATGAGCAGTTCTTC. Protein product: CATARLVGGLNNEQFF.